In its sample, the clone carrying this T cell receptor (beta chain) was seen many times. Its antigen remains unknown. This sample was included in a study of T cells in Graves' hyperthyroidism and ophthalmopathy. Points from the study as a whole: Clonotypes that were expanded in thyroid above 0.001 mostly appeared in blood too.

Criteria for exclusion of patients were uncontrolled infection, other autoimmune disease, pregnancy or lactation. For the diagnoses, clinical symptoms, serum thyroxine and TRAb, thyroid ultrasound and orbital computed tomography were used. Blood was obtained at the first hyperthyroidism diagnosis, which preceded any ophthalmopathy symptoms. The source material, RNA transcripts, was used to amplify TCR beta CDR3 regions. The TCR CDR3 first-round RT-PCR relied on the HTBI primer set. TCRdb ran MiXCR on the multiplex PCR reads and lists one entry per CDR3 protein. The data show approximately 24,000 distinct CDR3 sequences, approximately 54% seen once. The sample consisted of blood. This TCR came from a woman between 40 and 50 years old with Graves' hyperthyroidism that later progressed to Graves' ophthalmopathy.

In DNA, the CDR3 is TGTGCCTGGAGTCAGCTAGTGAAGGATACGCAGTATTTT. Translating it yields CAWSQLVKDTQYF. The chain is built from TRBV30 and TRBJ2-3; D is unclear. Germline values: CDR1 GTSNPN, CDR2 SVGIG (reference sequence). This CDR3 has 13 residues. V was trimmed by 2 bases and J by 6 bases, leaving 12 bases between them.